One and the same sample provided the 4 T cell receptor beta chains below, sequenced in a study of T cell changes during pregnancy in multiple sclerosis. Assay: immunoSEQ multiplex PCR; the TCRdb copy retains only in-frame clones and omits some. The data show 90,000 to 120,000 clones, 85% to 95% seen once. The source material was peripheral blood, sampled in the third trimester of pregnancy. The origin of the receptors is a female donor in good health, enrolled as a control in a pregnancy study.

The genes are TRBV2 and TRBJ2-3, with D perhaps matching TRBD2 (5 bases). CDR3 length: 15 residues. Trimming pared 6 bases from V and 4 bases from J, leaving 17 bases between. Germline loops: CDR1 SNHLY, CDR2 FYNNEI. CDR3 protein: CASSPVLGKADTQYF. CDR3 bases: TGTGCCAGCAGCCCCGTACTAGGGAAGGCAGATACGCAGTATTTT.

The chain is built from TRBV7-2 and TRBJ2-1; 9 bases agree with TRBD1. The CDR3 has 15 amino acids. Germline CDR1 reads SGHTA; CDR2 reads FQGNSA. V dropped 3 bases and J dropped 4; count of bases not matched to a gene: 4. The CDR3 sequence is CASSLGQGKYNEQFF. The CDR3 DNA follows: TGTGCCAGCAGCTTGGGACAGGGAAAATACAATGAGCAGTTCTTC.

The CDR3 sequence: CASSLVNLQGEPLHF. CDR3 DNA: TGTGCCAGCAGCTTAGTCAACCTCCAAGGAGAACCCCTCCACTTT. J is TRBJ1-6 and V is TRBV7-8; D is uncertain. The germline V gene has CDR1 SGHVS and CDR2 FQNEAQ. The CDR3 totals 15 residues. Between the trimmed V and J ends, which lost 1 base and 12 bases, there was a span of 16 bases.

The table lists this clone with a count of one. The chain has TRBV19 and TRBJ2-3; 12 bases match TRBD2. Germline V CDR1 and CDR2: LNHDA, SQIVND (reference sequence). This CDR3 is 15 amino acids long. The junction had 4 bases not matched to a gene; V was cut back by 5 bases and J by 4 bases. As DNA, the CDR3 is TGTGCCAGTAGTTGGACTAGCGGGGAAGCAGATACGCAGTATTTT. Translation: CASSWTSGEADTQYF.